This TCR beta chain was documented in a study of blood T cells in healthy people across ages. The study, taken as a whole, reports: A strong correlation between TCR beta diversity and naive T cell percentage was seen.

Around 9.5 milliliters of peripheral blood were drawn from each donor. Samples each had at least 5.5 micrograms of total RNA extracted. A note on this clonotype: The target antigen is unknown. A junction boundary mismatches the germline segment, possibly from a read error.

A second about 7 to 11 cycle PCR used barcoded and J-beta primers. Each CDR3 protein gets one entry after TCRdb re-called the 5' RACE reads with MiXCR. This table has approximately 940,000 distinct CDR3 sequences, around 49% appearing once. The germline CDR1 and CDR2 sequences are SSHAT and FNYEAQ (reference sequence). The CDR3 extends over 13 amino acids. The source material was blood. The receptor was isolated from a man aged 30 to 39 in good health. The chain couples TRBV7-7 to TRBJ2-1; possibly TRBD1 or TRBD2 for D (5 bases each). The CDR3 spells CASSLGTHNEQFF. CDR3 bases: TGTGCTAGCAGCCTCGGGACCCACAATGAGCAGTTCTTC.